This T cell receptor beta chain was sequenced during a study of T cell responses to AZD1222 COVID-19 vaccine. There are 14 residues in the CDR3. CDR1 SGHTA and CDR2 FQGNSA come from the germline V gene. The V gene lost 4 bases and the J gene lost 8 bases, with 15 bases spanning the gap. Comments on this clone: Its target is not known.

Study-wide results and limits: It should be noted that donors were predominantly white British and more often female, and clonal diversity was possibly underestimated. At study baseline, merely six AZD1222 recipients were seropositive.

Generated by immunoSEQ multiplex PCR, the TCRdb table keeps only in-frame clones and is missing some. The data hold 95,000 to 120,000 clones, with approximately 89% observed a single time. The origin of this receptor is an adult in good health. The input for sequencing was peripheral blood, taken on day 0 of MenACWY control vaccination. The rearrangement uses TRBV7-2 and TRBJ2-1, with D unresolved. CDR3 loop: CASSSVPGRDEQFF. CDR3 sequence (DNA): TGTGCCAGCAGCTCAGTCCCCGGTCGGGATGAGCAGTTCTTC.